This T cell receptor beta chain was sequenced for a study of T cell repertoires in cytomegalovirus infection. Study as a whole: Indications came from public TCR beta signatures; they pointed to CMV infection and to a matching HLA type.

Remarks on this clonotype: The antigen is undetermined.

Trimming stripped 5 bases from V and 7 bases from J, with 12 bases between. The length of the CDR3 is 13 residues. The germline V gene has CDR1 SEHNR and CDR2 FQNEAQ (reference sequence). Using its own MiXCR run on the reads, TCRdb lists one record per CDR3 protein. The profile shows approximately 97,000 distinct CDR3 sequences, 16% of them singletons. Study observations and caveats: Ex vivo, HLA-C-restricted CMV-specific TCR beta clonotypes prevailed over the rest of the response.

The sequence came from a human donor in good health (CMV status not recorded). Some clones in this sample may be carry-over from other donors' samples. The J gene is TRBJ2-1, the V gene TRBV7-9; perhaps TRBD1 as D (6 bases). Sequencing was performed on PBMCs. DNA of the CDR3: TGTGCCAGCAGCCGGGCAGGGGAGAATGAGCAGTTCTTC. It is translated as CASSRAGENEQFF.